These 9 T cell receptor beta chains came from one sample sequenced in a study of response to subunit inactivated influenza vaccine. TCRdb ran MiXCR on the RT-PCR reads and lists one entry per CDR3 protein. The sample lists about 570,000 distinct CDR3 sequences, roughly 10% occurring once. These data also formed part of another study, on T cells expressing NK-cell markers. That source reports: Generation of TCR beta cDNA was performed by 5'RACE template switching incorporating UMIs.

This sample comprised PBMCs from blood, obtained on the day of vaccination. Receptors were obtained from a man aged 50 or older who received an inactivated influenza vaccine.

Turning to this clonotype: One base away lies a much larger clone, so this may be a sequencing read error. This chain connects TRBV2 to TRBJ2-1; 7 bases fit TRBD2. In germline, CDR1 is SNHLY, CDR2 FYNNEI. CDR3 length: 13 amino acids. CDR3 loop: CASPKVGRDEHFF. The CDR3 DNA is TGTGCCAGCCCCAAGGTGGGGAGGGATGAGCATTTCTTC.

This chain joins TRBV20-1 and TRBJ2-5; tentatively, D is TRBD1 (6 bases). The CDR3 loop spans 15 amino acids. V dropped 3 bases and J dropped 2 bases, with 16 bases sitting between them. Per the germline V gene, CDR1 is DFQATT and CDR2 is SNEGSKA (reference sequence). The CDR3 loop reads CSASPGLRGQETQYF. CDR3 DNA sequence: TGCAGTGCTAGTCCCGGTTTGAGGGGGCAAGAGACCCAGTACTTC.

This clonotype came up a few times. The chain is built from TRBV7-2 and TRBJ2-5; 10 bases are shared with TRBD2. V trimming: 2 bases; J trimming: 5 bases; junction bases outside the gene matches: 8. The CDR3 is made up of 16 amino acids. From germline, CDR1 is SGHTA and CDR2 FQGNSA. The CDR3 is CASSLRSLAGVETQYF. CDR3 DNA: TGTGCCAGCAGCTTAAGGTCGCTAGCGGGGGTGGAGACCCAGTACTTC.

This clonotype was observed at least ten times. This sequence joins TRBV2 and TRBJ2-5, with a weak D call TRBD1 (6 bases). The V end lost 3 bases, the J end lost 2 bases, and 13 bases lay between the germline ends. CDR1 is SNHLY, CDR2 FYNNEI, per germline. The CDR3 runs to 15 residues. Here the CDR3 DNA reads TGTGCCAGCAGTGACCAGGGGTTAGATCAAGAGACCCAGTACTTC. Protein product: CASSDQGLDQETQYF.

DNA for the CDR3: TGCAGTGCTAGAGACCCCGGACTAGCGGGAGGGGCCAACGAGCAGTACTTC. Translating gives CSARDPGLAGGANEQYF. V and J are TRBV20-1 and TRBJ2-7; 15 bases align to TRBD2. The CDR3 is 17 residues long. Per the germline V gene, CDR1 is DFQATT and CDR2 is SNEGSKA (reference sequence). V trimming: 0 bases; J trimming: 5 bases; junction bases outside the gene matches: 8.

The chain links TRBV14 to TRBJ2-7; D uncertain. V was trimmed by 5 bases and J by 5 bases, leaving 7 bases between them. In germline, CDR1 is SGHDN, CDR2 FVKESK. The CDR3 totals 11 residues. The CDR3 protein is CASSFAHEQYF. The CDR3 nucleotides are TGTGCCAGCAGCTTTGCCCACGAGCAGTACTTC.

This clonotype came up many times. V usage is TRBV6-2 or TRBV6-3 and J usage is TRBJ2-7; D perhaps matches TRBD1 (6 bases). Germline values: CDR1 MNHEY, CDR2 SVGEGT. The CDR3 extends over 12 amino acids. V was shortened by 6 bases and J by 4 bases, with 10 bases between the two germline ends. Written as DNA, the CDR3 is TGTGCCAGCAGCCGACAGGATTACGAGCAGTACTTC. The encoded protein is CASSRQDYEQYF.

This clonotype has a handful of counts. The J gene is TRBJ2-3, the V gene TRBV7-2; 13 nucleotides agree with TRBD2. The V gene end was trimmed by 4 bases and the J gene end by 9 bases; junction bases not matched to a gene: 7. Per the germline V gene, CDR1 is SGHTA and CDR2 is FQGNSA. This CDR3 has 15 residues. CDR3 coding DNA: TGTGCCAGCAGCTCAGGACTAGCGGGGGTCGGAACGCAGTATTTT. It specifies CASSSGLAGVGTQYF. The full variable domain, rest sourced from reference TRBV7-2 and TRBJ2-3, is GAGVSQSPSNKVTEKGKDVELRCDPISGHTALYWYRQSLGQGLEFLIYFQGNSAPDKSGLPSDRFSAERTGGSVSTLTIQRTQQEDSAVYLCASSSGLAGVGTQYFGPGTRLTVL.

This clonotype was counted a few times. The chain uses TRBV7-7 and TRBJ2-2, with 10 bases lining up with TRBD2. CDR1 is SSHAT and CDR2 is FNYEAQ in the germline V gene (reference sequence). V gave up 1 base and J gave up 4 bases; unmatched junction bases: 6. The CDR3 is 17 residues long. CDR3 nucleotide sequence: TGTGCCAGCAGCTTAGAGGGACTAGCGAGGTCCACCGGGGAGCTGTTTTTT. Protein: CASSLEGLARSTGELFF.